This T cell receptor beta chain was observed in a study of T cell changes during pregnancy in multiple sclerosis. Data came from immunoSEQ multiplex PCR; TCRdb stores just in-frame clones and leaves some out. Of 75,000 to 95,000 clones in the sample, around 93% were seen once. This specimen consisted of peripheral blood, obtained before pregnancy. The sequence was collected from a female donor with multiple sclerosis, enrolled in a pregnancy study.

The CDR3 DNA reads as TGCGCCAGCAGCCAAGCTGAGGGTTCGAACACCGGGGAGCTGTTTTTT. Translated, it gives CASSQAEGSNTGELFF. V usage is TRBV4-3 and J usage is TRBJ2-2; D might be TRBD2 (5 bases). The germline V gene has CDR1 LGHNA and CDR2 YSLEER. This CDR3 comprises 16 residues. V lost 1 base to trimming and J lost 0 bases, with 9 bases between them.